This T cell receptor beta chain was obtained from a study of T cell responses to AZD1222 COVID-19 vaccine. General observations from the study: Only after the peak T cell response were repertoires sampled. At baseline, seropositivity was found in only six or seven AZD1222 recipients. Spike-specific TCR breadth and depth went up after people got two AZD1222 doses. Across the whole spike, CD4 TCRs peaked at regions 160-218 and 743-854.

J was trimmed by 8 bases and V by 3 bases; bases with no gene match: 3. Per the germline V gene, CDR1 is SEHNR and CDR2 is FQNEAQ (reference sequence). The CDR3 sequence is 14 residues long. For this clone: Antigen unknown.

Clones were read by immunoSEQ multiplex PCR, and TCRdb kept only the in-frame ones, dropping some. Of about 180,000 clones listed, about 90% were seen once; the top ten hold around 3%. The origin of this receptor is an adult in good health. The genes are TRBV7-9 and TRBJ1-6, with TRBD1 identical over 8 bases. Sequenced material: peripheral blood, taken on day 0 of AZD1222 vaccination. CDR3 sequence: CASSLGTGYSPLHF. The CDR3, as DNA: TGTGCCAGCAGCTTGGGGACAGGTTATTCACCCCTCCACTTT.